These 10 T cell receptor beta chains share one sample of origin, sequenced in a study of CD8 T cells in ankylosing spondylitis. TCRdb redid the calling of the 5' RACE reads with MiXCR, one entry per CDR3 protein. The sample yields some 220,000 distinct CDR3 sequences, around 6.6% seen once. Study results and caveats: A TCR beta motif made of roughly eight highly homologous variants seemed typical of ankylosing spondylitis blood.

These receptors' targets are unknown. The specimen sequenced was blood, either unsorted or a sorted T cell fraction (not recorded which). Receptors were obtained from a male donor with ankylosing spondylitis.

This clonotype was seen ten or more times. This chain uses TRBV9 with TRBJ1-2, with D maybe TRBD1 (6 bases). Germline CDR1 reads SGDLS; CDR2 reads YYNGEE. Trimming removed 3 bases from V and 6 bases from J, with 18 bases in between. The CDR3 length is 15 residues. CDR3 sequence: CASSAWGGGTDGYTF. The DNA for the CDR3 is TGTGCCAGCAGCGCTTGGGGCGGGGGCACAGATGGCTACACCTTC.

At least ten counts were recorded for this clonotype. The CDR3 region has the DNA TGTGCCAGCAGCCCCCTTGAGGGGGAGGGCACTGAAGCTTTCTTT. Residues: CASSPLEGEGTEAFF. This chain links TRBV7-9 with TRBJ1-1, with a weak D call TRBD1 (6 bases). The CDR3 contains 15 residues. The germline V gene has CDR1 SEHNR and CDR2 FQNEAQ (reference sequence). Trimming stripped 5 bases from V and 4 bases from J, with 17 bases between.

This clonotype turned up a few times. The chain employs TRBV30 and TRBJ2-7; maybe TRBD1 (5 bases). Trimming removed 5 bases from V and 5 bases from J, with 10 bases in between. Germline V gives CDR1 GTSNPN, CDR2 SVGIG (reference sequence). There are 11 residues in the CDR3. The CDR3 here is CAWGAFDEQYF. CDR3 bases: TGTGCCTGGGGGGCCTTCGACGAGCAGTACTTC.

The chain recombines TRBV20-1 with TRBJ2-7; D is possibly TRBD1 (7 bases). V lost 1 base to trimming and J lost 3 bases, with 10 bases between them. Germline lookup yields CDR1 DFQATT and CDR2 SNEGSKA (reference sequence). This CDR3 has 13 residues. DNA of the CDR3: TGCAGTGCTAGAGCAGGGGGAGGCTACGAGCAGTACTTC. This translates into CSARAGGGYEQYF.

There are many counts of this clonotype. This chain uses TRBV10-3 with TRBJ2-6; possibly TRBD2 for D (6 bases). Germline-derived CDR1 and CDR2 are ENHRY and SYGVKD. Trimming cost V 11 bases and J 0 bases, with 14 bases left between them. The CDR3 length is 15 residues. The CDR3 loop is CASQEGSSGANVLTF. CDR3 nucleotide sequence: TGTGCCTCACAGGAGGGCAGCTCTGGGGCCAACGTCCTGACTTTC.

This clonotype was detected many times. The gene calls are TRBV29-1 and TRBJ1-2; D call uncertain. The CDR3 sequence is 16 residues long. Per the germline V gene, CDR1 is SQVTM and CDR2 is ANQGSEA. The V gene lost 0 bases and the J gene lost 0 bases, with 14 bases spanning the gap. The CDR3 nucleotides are TGCAGCGTTGAAGATAGAAGACGGACCCCTAACTATGGCTACACCTTC. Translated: CSVEDRRRTPNYGYTF.

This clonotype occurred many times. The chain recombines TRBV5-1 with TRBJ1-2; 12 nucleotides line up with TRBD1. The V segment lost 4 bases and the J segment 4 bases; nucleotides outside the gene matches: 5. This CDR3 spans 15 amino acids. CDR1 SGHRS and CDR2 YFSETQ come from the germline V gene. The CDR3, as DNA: TGCGCCAGCAGCGCCGGGACAGGGGGCTTCTATGGCTACACCTTC. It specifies CASSAGTGGFYGYTF.

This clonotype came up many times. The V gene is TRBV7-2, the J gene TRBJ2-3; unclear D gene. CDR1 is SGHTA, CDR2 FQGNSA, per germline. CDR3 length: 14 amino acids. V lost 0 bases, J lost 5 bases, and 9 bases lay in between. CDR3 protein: CASSLAIVGDTQYF. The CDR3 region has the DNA TGTGCCAGCAGCTTAGCGATCGTCGGAGATACGCAGTATTTT. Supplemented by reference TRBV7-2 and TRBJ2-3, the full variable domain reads GAGVSQSPSNKVTEKGKDVELRCDPISGHTALYWYRQSLGQGLEFLIYFQGNSAPDKSGLPSDRFSAERTGGSVSTLTIQRTQQEDSAVYLCASSLAIVGDTQYFGPGTRLTVL.

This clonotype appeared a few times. The CDR3 here is CASSDRGTSGTDTQYF. CDR3 in DNA: TGTGCCAGCAGTGATCGGGGGACTAGCGGCACAGATACGCAGTATTTT. The V call is TRBV6-4, the J call TRBJ2-3; TRBD2 matches at 10 bases. Germline-derived CDR1 and CDR2 are MRHNA and SNTAGT. The V gene end was trimmed by 3 bases and the J gene end by 1 base; junction bases not matched to a gene: 4. This CDR3 comprises 16 residues.

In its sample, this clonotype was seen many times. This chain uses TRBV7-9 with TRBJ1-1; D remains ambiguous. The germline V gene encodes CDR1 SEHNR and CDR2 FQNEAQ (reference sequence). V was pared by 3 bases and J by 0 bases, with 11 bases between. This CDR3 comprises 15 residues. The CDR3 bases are TGTGCCAGCAGCTTTTTGGCTGGGCTGAACACTGAAGCTTTCTTT. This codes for CASSFLAGLNTEAFF.